Listed here are 25 T cell receptor beta chains from one sample, sequenced in a study of T-cell memory formation after mild COVID-19. In TCRdb, the 5' RACE reads were re-called with MiXCR into one record per CDR3 protein. The data show about 180,000 distinct CDR3 sequences, 16% seen once. Sequenced input: PBMCs or a T cell subset sorted from them (not recorded which). These TCRs come from an adult woman who had mild COVID-19 (a few samples of this study predate the infection). Cell type and time point are not known.

This clonotype appeared a few times. This sequence joins TRBV18 and TRBJ2-4; D gene unclear. V gave up 0 bases and J gave up 0 bases, with 18 bases separating them. This CDR3 is built from 19 residues. The germline V gene encodes CDR1 KGHSH and CDR2 LQKENI. The CDR3: CASSPPGALYVIAKNIQYF. CDR3 nucleotides: TGTGCCAGCTCACCACCCGGCGCCCTCTATGTAATAGCCAAAAACATTCAGTACTTC.

The sample holds a few counts of this clonotype. The chain joins TRBV5-1 to TRBJ1-1; perhaps TRBD1 as D (6 bases). Germline V gives CDR1 SGHRS, CDR2 YFSETQ. V was cut by 0 bases and J by 1 base, with 10 bases left in between. The CDR3 extends over 15 amino acids. The CDR3 DNA reads TGCGCCAGCAGCTTGGCCACGGACAGGAACACTGAAGCTTTCTTT. This translates into CASSLATDRNTEAFF.

This clonotype was seen more than once but under ten times. V is TRBV29-1 and J is TRBJ1-5, with TRBD1 as a possible D gene (5 bases). Germline lookup yields CDR1 SQVTM and CDR2 ANQGSEA. V gave up 4 bases and J gave up 7 bases, with 14 bases separating them. This CDR3 has 13 residues. This CDR3 is CSVGSSQGQPQHF. Written as DNA, the CDR3 is TGCAGCGTTGGATCTTCTCAGGGACAGCCCCAGCATTTT. The full variable domain, its missing parts supplied by reference TRBV29-1 and TRBJ1-5, is SAVISQKPSRDICQRGTSLTIQCQVDSQVTMMFWYRQQPGQSLTLIATANQGSEATYESGFVIDKFPISRPNLTFSTLTVSNMSPEDSSIYLCSVGSSQGQPQHFGDGTRLSIL.

CDR3 DNA sequence: TGCGCCAGCAGCCTAGGGACCAGAGCGCTTGATGAGCAGTTCTTC. Translating gives CASSLGTRALDEQFF. This sequence joins TRBV5-1 and TRBJ2-1, with D perhaps given as TRBD1 or TRBD2 (5 bases each). In germline, CDR1 is SGHRS, CDR2 YFSETQ. V lost 4 bases and J lost 8, with 19 bases in between. This CDR3 region has 15 residues.

This clonotype has just one count. The rearrangement joins TRBV7-2 to TRBJ2-6, with D perhaps TRBD2 (6 bases). This CDR3 spans 16 amino acids. Looked up from germline, CDR1 is SGHTA and CDR2 is FQGNSA. Trimming pared 0 bases from V and 4 bases from J, leaving 10 bases between. CDR3 amino acids: CASSLAGGYGANVLTF. The CDR3 DNA is TGTGCCAGCAGCTTAGCGGGAGGATACGGGGCCAACGTCCTGACTTTC.

This clonotype has only a few counts. This CDR3 is CASSIRQGWNTGELFF. CDR3 nucleotides: TGTGCCAGTAGTATAAGACAGGGGTGGAACACCGGGGAGCTGTTTTTT. The chain couples TRBV19 to TRBJ2-2; 8 bases map to TRBD1. The germline gives CDR1 LNHDA, CDR2 SQIVND (reference sequence). V lost 2 bases to trimming and J lost 1 base; unmatched junction nucleotides: 3. The CDR3 extends over 16 amino acids.

The sample holds a few counts of this clonotype. The chain carries TRBV6-5 and TRBJ1-1, with D perhaps TRBD1 (6 bases). The CDR3 has 15 residues. Germline lookup yields CDR1 MNHEY and CDR2 SVGAGI. Trimming removed 7 bases at V and 1 base at J, with 16 bases between. The DNA for the CDR3 is TGTGCCAGCAAGGGTACAGGGAACTCGAACACTGAAGCTTTCTTT. Its protein is CASKGTGNSNTEAFF.

This clonotype has only a few counts. The chain recombines TRBV6-6 with TRBJ2-3; D is tentatively TRBD1 or TRBD2 (6 bases each). CDR1 MNHNY and CDR2 SVGAGI come from the germline V gene (reference sequence). The germline V and J ends were trimmed by 8 bases and 0 bases, with 12 bases remaining between them. CDR3 length: 14 residues. The CDR3 spells CASARGLSTDTQYF. The DNA for the CDR3 is TGTGCCAGCGCCAGGGGACTGAGCACAGATACGCAGTATTTT.

This clonotype was recorded many times. The J gene is TRBJ2-7, the V gene TRBV5-1; tentative D call: TRBD1 (6 bases). This CDR3 comprises 14 residues. V was clipped by 4 bases and J by 2 bases, with 13 bases between them. Germline lookup yields CDR1 SGHRS and CDR2 YFSETQ. CDR3: CASSPGQLTYEQYF. In DNA, the CDR3 is TGCGCCAGCAGCCCTGGACAGCTTACCTACGAGCAGTACTTC.

The chain carries TRBV25-1 and TRBJ2-7, with D perhaps matching TRBD1 (6 bases). The CDR3 runs 15 residues. V lost 3 bases to trimming and J lost 3 bases, with 15 bases between them. The germline V gene has CDR1 MGHDK and CDR2 SYGVNS. Here the CDR3 reads CASSDSRGIYYEQYF. CDR3 sequence (DNA): TGTGCCAGCAGTGATAGCAGGGGCATTTACTACGAGCAGTACTTC.

This clonotype was detected a few times. The rearrangement links TRBV3-1 to TRBJ1-2; D unresolved. This CDR3 has 13 amino acids. CDR1 and CDR2 (germline): LGHDT, YNNKEL (reference sequence). V was trimmed by 1 base and J by 10 bases, leaving 13 bases between them. Here the CDR3 reads CASSQVWSRDYTF. As DNA, the CDR3 is TGTGCCAGCAGCCAAGTGTGGAGCCGCGACTACACCTTC.

This clonotype came up a few times. The CDR3 spells CASSLGGTLSSYEQYF. The CDR3 coding sequence is TGTGCCAGCAGTTTAGGCGGGACTTTAAGCTCCTACGAGCAGTACTTC. The chain uses TRBV12-3 or TRBV12-4 and TRBJ2-7, with D tentatively TRBD2 (6 bases). Trimming left V 1 base short and J 0 bases short, with 13 bases between. The CDR3 runs to 16 residues.

CDR3 sequence: CASSRNKWDYGYTF. CDR3 coding DNA: TGTGCCAGCAGCCGAAACAAGTGGGACTATGGCTACACCTTC. The chain has TRBV7-8 and TRBJ1-2; D is unclear. Trimming left V 5 bases short and J 3 bases short, with 13 bases between. Germline CDR1 reads SGHVS; CDR2 reads FQNEAQ. This CDR3 spans 14 amino acids.

This clonotype occurred a few times. The V and J genes are TRBV12-3 or TRBV12-4 and TRBJ1-1, with unresolved D. V was shortened by 4 bases and J by 2 bases, with 8 bases between the two germline ends. The CDR3 has 13 amino acids. Here the CDR3 DNA reads TGTGCCAGCAGTTGGGATAGAAACACTGAAGCTTTCTTT. This sequence encodes CASSWDRNTEAFF.

In its sample, this clonotype was seen a few times. This chain joins TRBV18 and TRBJ1-1, with D perhaps TRBD1 (5 bases). Trimming cost V 5 bases and J 5 bases, with 21 bases left between them. Germline assignment: CDR1 KGHSH and CDR2 LQKENI. The CDR3 extends over 16 amino acids. The CDR3 is CASSSRTGREGTEAFF. DNA of the CDR3: TGTGCCAGCTCAAGTCGGACGGGCAGGGAAGGGACTGAAGCTTTCTTT.

J is TRBJ2-1 and V is TRBV20-1, with 7 bases aligning to TRBD2. Trimming cost V 1 base and J 0 bases; bases outside gene matches: 6. This CDR3 has 16 amino acids. The germline gives CDR1 DFQATT, CDR2 SNEGSKA (reference sequence). The CDR3 nucleotides are TGCAGTGCTAGAGTGGCTAGCGGAGGCTCCTACAATGAGCAGTTCTTC. This translates into CSARVASGGSYNEQFF.

This clonotype was seen a handful of times. The V call is TRBV5-1, the J call TRBJ2-5; the D gene is possibly TRBD2 (7 bases). V was clipped by 3 bases and J by 5 bases, with 20 bases between them. Germline loops: CDR1 SGHRS, CDR2 YFSETQ. There are 16 residues in the CDR3. This CDR3 reads CASSSRMWGGEETQYF. CDR3 coding DNA: TGCGCCAGCAGCTCCAGGATGTGGGGGGGCGAGGAGACCCAGTACTTC.

The gene calls are TRBV24-1 and TRBJ2-7; perhaps D is TRBD1 or TRBD2 (5 bases each). CDR1 is KGHDR and CDR2 is SFDVKD in the germline V gene. Trimming removed 0 bases from V and 4 bases from J, with 9 bases in between. CDR3 length: 14 residues. The CDR3 loop reads CATSDLEGRYEQYF. The CDR3, as DNA: TGTGCCACCAGTGATTTGGAGGGGCGGTACGAGCAGTACTTC.

The CDR3: CASTPDLYGYTF. CDR3 coding DNA: TGTGCCAGTACGCCGGACCTTTATGGCTACACCTTC. The chain combines TRBV19 with TRBJ1-2; D not resolved. V lost 7 bases to trimming and J lost 5 bases, with 11 bases between them. Germline loops: CDR1 LNHDA, CDR2 SQIVND (reference sequence). This CDR3 has 12 amino acids.

This clonotype was observed a few times. The V call is TRBV3-1, the J call TRBJ1-2; D is undetermined. V was cut by 0 bases and J by 4 bases, with 9 bases left in between. The CDR3 length is 14 residues. The germline gives CDR1 LGHDT, CDR2 YNNKEL (reference sequence). The CDR3 protein is CASSQEGLSYGYTF. CDR3 DNA: TGTGCCAGCAGCCAAGAGGGTCTCAGCTATGGCTACACCTTC.

This rearrangement joins TRBV20-1 to TRBJ2-3; 12 nucleotides match TRBD2. The trim removed 0 bases at V and 0 bases at J, leaving 4 bases unmatched. CDR1 and CDR2 from the germline V gene are DFQATT and SNEGSKA (reference sequence). CDR3 size: 17 residues. The CDR3 region is CSARDVGTSGSTDTQYF. The CDR3 nucleotides are TGCAGTGCTAGAGATGTCGGGACTAGCGGGAGCACAGATACGCAGTATTTT.

In its sample, this clonotype was seen a few times. The genes are TRBV27 and TRBJ2-2; TRBD1 matches at 7 bases. The germline V gene encodes CDR1 MNHEY and CDR2 SMNVEV (reference sequence). CDR3 size: 16 residues. V was pared by 6 bases and J by 4 bases, with 11 bases of the junction left unmatched. The CDR3, as DNA: TGTGCCAGCAGAATGGGACAGCGGTCCATCACCGGGGAGCTGTTTTTT. As protein: CASRMGQRSITGELFF.

This clonotype was found a few times. The V and J genes are TRBV6-2 or TRBV6-3 and TRBJ2-3, with 7 bases fitting TRBD2. The CDR3 has 14 amino acids. V lost 4 bases and J lost 2; bases outside the gene matches: 3. Germline-derived CDR1 and CDR2 are MNHEY and SVGEGT. The CDR3 here is CASSSGGTTDTQYF. CDR3 sequence (DNA): TGTGCCAGCAGTTCCGGGGGGACCACAGATACGCAGTATTTT.

This clonotype was recorded at least ten times. The chain recombines TRBV4-2 with TRBJ2-3; D tentatively reads TRBD1 or TRBD2 (5 bases each). The CDR3 totals 14 residues. Germline assignment: CDR1 LGHNA and CDR2 YNFKEQ. V dropped 4 bases and J dropped 4 bases, with 12 bases sitting between them. CDR3 loop: CASSPGTDADTQYF. In DNA, the CDR3 is TGTGCCAGCAGCCCGGGGACGGACGCAGATACGCAGTATTTT.

The table lists this clonotype with a few counts. The chain uses TRBV24-1 and TRBJ2-1, with 8 positions matching TRBD2. The CDR3 is 15 residues long. Looked up from germline, CDR1 is KGHDR and CDR2 is SFDVKD. V lost 5 bases to trimming and J lost 8 bases; unmatched junction nucleotides: 10. CDR3 DNA sequence: TGTGCCACCAGTGCCAAGCGGGAGATTCTCCATGAGCAGTTCTTC. Its protein is CATSAKREILHEQFF.